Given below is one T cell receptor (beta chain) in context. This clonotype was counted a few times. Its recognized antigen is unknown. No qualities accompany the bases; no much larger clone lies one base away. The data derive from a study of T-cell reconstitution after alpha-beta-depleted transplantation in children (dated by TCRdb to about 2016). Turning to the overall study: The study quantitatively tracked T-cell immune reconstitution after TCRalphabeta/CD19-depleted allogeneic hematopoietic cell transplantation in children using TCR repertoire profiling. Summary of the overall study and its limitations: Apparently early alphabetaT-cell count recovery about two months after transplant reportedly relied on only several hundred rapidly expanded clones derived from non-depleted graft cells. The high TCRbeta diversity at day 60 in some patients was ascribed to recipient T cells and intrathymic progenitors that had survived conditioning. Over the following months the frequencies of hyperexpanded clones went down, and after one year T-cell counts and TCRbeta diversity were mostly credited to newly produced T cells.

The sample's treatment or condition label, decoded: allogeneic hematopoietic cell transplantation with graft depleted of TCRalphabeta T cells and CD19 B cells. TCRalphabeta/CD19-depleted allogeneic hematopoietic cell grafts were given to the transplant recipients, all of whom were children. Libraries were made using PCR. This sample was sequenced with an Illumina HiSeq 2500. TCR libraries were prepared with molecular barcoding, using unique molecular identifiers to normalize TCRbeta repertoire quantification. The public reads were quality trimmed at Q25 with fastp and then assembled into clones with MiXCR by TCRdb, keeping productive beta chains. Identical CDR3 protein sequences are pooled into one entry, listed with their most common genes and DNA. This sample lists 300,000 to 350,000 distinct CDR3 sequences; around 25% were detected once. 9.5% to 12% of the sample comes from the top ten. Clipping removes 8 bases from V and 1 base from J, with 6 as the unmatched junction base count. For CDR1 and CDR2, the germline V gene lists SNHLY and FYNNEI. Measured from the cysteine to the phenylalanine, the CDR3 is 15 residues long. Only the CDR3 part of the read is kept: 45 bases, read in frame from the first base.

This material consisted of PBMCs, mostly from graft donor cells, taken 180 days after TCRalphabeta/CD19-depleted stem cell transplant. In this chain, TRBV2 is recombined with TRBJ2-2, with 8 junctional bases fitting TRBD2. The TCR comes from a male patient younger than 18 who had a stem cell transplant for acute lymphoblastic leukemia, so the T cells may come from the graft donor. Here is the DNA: TGTGCCAGCGGGCAGACTAGCGTGAACACCGGGGAGCTGTTTTTT. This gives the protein CASGQTSVNTGELFF.